The clone carrying this T cell receptor beta chain was observed at least ten times. These data originate in a study of regulatory T cells in long-lasting Graves disease. Stated time point: newly diagnosed GD, antithyroid drugs for less than 3 months. PBMCs were the source of the RNA used for TCR sequencing. Investigators prepared the TCR beta libraries by applying iRepertoire HTBI primers and Arm-PCR of CDR3 regions. TCRdb re-derived calls from the multiplex PCR reads in MiXCR, one entry per CDR3 protein. The sample carries a few hundred thousand distinct CDR3 sequences, roughly 20% recorded once. A further study also used this sample, focusing on T cells in Graves' hyperthyroidism and ophthalmopathy.

This TCR came from a woman aged 25 to 39 with Graves disease. The source material was peripheral blood mononuclear cells (PBMCs), sampled at new diagnosis, from a patient treated with antithyroid drugs.

Written as DNA, the CDR3 is TGCAGTGCTCCCCTTCTAGGTATCAATGAGCAGTTCTTC. Protein: CSAPLLGINEQFF. The genes are TRBV20-1 and TRBJ2-1; D is ambiguous. Per the germline V gene, CDR1 is DFQATT and CDR2 is SNEGSKA (reference sequence). The CDR3 is 13 amino acids. The V and J ends lost 5 bases and 6 bases respectively, with 14 bases between them.